The present TCR beta chain was sequenced within a study of response to subunit inactivated influenza vaccine. The germline gives CDR1 SGHTA, CDR2 FQGNSA. V was shortened by 6 bases and J by 6 bases, with 7 bases between the two germline ends. This CDR3 is 11 amino acids long. TCRdb used MiXCR to reprocess the RT-PCR reads, holding one entry per CDR3 protein. The table has approximately 700,000 distinct CDR3 sequences, roughly 14% seen once. V gene TRBV7-2 combines with J gene TRBJ2-3; D call uncertain. Sequencing was performed on PBMCs from blood, taken 14 to 15 days before vaccination. The clonotype was recovered from a middle-aged man who received an inactivated influenza vaccine. The CDR3: CASSIFDTQYF. The CDR3 DNA is TGTGCCAGCAGTATTTTCGATACGCAGTATTTT.